This T cell receptor beta chain came from a study of T-cell memory formation after mild COVID-19. Findings and caveats of the study: Memory from before infection featured some responding clones, which suggests cross-reactive memory joined.

This CDR3 has 15 residues. The ends were cut back, 4 bases at V and 0 bases at J, with 11 bases in the middle. Germline V lookup: CDR1 LGHDT, CDR2 YNNKEL (reference sequence). TCRdb reanalysed the 5' RACE reads using MiXCR and keeps one entry per CDR3 protein. The repertoire includes more than 250,000 distinct CDR3 sequences, roughly 18% of them detected once, and under 25% sits in the top ten. This clonotype occurred many times. Antigen specificity is unknown. This clonotype was obtained from a man younger than 30 who had mild COVID-19 (a few samples of this study predate the infection). Cell type and time point are not known. This chain joins TRBV3-1 and TRBJ2-3; D gene unclear. Sequences were obtained from PBMCs or a T cell subset sorted from them (not recorded which). CDR3 bases: TGTGCCAGCAGCCGGGTTGTTGCTAGCACAGATACGCAGTATTTT. Its translation: CASSRVVASTDTQYF.